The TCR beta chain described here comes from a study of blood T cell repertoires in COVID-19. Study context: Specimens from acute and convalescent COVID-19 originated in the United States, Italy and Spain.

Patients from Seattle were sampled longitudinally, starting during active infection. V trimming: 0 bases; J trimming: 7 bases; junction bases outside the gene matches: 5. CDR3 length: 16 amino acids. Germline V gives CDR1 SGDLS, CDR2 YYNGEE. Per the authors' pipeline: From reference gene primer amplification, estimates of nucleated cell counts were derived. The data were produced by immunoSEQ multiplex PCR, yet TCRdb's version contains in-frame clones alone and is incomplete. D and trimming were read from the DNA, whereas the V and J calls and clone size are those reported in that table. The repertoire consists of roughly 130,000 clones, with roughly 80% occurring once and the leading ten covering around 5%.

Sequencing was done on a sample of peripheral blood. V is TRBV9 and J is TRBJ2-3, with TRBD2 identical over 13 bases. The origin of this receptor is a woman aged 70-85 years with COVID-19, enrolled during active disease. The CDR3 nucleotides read TGTGCCAGCAGCGTAGAAGGACTAGCGGGGGTGTATACGCAGTATTTT. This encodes CASSVEGLAGVYTQYF.